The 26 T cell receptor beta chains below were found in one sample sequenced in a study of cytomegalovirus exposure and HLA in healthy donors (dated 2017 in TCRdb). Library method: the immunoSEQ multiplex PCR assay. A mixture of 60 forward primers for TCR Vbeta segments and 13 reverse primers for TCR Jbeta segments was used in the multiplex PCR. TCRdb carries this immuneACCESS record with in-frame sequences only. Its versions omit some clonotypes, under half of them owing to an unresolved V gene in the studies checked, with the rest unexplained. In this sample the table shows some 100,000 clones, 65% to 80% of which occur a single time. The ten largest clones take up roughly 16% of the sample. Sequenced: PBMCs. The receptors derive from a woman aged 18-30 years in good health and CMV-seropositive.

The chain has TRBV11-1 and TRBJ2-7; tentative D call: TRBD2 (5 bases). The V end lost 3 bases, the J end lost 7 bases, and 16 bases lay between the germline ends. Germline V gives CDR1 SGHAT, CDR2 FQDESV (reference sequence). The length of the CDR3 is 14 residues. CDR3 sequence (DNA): TGTGCCAGCAGCTTCGTAGGCGGCGGGTGGGAGCAGTACTTC. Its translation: CASSFVGGGWEQYF.

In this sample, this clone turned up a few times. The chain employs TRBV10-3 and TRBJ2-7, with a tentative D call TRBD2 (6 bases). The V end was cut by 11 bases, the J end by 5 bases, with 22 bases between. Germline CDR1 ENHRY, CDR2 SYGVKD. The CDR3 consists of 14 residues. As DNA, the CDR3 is TGTGCCTTGAGGGCGGGAAAGAGTTCCCACGAGCAGTACTTC. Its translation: CALRAGKSSHEQYF.

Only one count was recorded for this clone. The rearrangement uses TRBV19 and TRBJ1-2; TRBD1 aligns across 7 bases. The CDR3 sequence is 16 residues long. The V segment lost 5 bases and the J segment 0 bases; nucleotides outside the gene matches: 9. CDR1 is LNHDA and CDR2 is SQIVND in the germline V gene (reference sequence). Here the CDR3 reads CASSVYGTAANYGYTF. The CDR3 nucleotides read TGTGCCAGTAGTGTCTACGGGACAGCAGCTAACTATGGCTACACCTTC.

CDR3 DNA: TGTGCCAGCAGCCCAGGGGGGAGGAACATTCAGTACTTC. This translates into CASSPGGRNIQYF. V usage is TRBV27 and J usage is TRBJ2-4; the D gene is possibly TRBD1 (7 bases). The CDR3 contains 13 residues. V was pared by 6 bases and J by 7 bases, with 13 bases between. Looked up from germline, CDR1 is MNHEY and CDR2 is SMNVEV (reference sequence).

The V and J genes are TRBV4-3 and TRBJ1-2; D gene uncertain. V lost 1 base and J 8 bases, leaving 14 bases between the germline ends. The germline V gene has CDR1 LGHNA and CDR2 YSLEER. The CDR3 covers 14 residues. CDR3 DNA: TGCGCCAGCAGCCAAGTCTTTCGGTTAGAGGGCTACACCTTC. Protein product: CASSQVFRLEGYTF.

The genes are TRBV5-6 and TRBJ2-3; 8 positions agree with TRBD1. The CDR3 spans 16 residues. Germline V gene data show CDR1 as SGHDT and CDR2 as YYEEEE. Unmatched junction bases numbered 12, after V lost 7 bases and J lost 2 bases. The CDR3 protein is CASCASGQGTTDTQYF. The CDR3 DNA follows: TGTGCCAGCTGCGCATCAGGACAGGGAACCACAGATACGCAGTATTTT.

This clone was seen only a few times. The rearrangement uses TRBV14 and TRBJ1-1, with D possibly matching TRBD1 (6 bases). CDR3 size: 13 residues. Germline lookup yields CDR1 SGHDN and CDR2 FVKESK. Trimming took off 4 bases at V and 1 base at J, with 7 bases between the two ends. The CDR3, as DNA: TGTGCCAGCAGCCCACAGGGGAACACTGAAGCTTTCTTT. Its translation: CASSPQGNTEAFF.

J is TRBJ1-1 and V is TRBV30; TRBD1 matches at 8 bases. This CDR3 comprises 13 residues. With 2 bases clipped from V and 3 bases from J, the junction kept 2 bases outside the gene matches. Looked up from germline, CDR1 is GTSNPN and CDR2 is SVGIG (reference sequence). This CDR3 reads CAWSHRGYTEAFF. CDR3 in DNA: TGTGCCTGGAGTCACAGGGGGTACACTGAAGCTTTCTTT.

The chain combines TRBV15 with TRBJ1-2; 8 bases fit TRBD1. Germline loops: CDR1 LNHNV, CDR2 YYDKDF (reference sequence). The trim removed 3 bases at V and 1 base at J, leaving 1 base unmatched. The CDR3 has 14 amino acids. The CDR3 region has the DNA TGTGCCACCAGCAGCAGGGGGCGTAACTATGGCTACACCTTC. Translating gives CATSSRGRNYGYTF.

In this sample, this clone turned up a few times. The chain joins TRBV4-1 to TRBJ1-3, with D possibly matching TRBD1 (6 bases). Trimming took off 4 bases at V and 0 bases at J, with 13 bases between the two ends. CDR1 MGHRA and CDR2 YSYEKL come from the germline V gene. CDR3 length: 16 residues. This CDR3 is CASSPRTVFSGNTIYF. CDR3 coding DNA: TGCGCCAGCAGCCCTAGGACAGTCTTCTCTGGAAACACCATATATTTT.

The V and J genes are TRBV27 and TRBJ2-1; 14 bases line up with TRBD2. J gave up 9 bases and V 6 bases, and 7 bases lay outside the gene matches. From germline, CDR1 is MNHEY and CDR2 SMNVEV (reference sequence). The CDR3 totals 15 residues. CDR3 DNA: TGTGCCAGCAGCAGACTAGCGGGAGGGCTGAGTGAGCAGTTCTTC. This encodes CASSRLAGGLSEQFF.

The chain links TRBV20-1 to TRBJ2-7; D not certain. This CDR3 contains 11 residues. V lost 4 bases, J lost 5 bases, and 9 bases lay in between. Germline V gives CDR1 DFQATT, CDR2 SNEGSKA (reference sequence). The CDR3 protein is CSAIRANEQYF. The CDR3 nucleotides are TGCAGTGCTATCCGAGCGAACGAGCAGTACTTC.

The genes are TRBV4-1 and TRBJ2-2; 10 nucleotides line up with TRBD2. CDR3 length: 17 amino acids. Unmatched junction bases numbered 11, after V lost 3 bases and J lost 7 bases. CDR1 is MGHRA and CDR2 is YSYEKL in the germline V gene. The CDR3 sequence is CASSQGIAGGPGGELFF. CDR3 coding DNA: TGCGCCAGCAGCCAGGGAATAGCGGGGGGTCCCGGCGGGGAGCTGTTTTTT.

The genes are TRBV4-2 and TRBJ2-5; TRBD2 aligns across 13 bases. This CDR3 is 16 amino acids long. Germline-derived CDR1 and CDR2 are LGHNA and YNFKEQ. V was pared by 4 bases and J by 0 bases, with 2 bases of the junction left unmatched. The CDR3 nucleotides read TGTGCCAGCAGCCCCGGACTAGCGGGGGACCAAGAGACCCAGTACTTC. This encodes CASSPGLAGDQETQYF.

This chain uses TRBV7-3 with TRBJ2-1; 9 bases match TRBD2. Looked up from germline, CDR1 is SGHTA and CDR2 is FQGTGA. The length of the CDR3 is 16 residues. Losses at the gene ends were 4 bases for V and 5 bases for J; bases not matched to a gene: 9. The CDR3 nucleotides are TGTGCCAGCAGCTCTAATAGCGGGAGTATCAACAATGAGCAGTTCTTC. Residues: CASSSNSGSINNEQFF.

The CDR3 loop is CASSDRGFQETQYF. CDR3 DNA: TGTGCCAGCAGCGATCGGGGTTTTCAAGAGACCCAGTACTTC. The rearrangement uses TRBV11-2 and TRBJ2-5, with D possibly being TRBD2 (5 bases). Per the germline V gene, CDR1 is SGHAT and CDR2 is FQNNGV. This CDR3 has 14 residues. Trimming took off 5 bases at V and 2 bases at J, with 12 bases between the two ends. Full variable domain (remainder filled in from reference TRBV11-2 and TRBJ2-5): EAGVAQSPRYKIIEKRQSVAFWCNPISGHATLYWYQQILGQGPKLLIQFQNNGVVDDSQLPKDRFSAERLKGVDSTLKIQPAKLEDSAVYLCASSDRGFQETQYFGPGTRLLVL.

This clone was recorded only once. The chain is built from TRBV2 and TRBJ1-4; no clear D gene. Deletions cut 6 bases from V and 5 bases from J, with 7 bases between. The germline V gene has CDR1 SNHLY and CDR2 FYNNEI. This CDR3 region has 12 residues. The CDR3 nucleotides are TGTGCCAGCAGCAACTCCAATGAAAAACTGTTTTTT. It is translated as CASSNSNEKLFF.

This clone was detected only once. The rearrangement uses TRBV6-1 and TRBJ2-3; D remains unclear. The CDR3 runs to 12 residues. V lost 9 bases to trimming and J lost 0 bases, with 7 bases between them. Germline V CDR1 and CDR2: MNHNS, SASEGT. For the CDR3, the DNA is TGTGCCAGTTCGGTGAGCACAGATACGCAGTATTTT. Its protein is CASSVSTDTQYF.

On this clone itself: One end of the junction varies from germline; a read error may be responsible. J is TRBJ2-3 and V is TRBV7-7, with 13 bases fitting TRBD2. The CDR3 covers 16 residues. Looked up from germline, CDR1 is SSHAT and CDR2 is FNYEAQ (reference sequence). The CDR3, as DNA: TGTGCTAGCAGCTTAGGACTAGCGGGAGGCACAGATACGCAGTATTTT. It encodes CASSLGLAGGTDTQYF.

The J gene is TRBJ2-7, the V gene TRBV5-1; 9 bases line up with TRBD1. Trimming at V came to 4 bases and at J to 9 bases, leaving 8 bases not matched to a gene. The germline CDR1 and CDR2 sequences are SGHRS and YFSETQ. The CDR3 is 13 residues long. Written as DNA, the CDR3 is TGCGCCAGCAGCCCGGACGGGACAGGGCTGCAGTACTTC. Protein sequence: CASSPDGTGLQYF. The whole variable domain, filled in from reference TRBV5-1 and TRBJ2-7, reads KAGVTQTPRYLIKTRGQQVTLSCSPISGHRSVSWYQQTPGQGLQFLFEYFSETQRNKGNFPGRFSGRQFSNSRSEMNVSTLELGDSALYLCASSPDGTGLQYFGPGTRLTVT.

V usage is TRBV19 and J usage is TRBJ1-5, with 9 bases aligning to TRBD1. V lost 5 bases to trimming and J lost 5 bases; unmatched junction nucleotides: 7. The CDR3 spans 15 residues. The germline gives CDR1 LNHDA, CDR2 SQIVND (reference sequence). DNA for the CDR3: TGTGCCAGTAGTCGGGGGGACAGGGTGGATCAGCCCCAGCATTTT. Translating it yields CASSRGDRVDQPQHF.

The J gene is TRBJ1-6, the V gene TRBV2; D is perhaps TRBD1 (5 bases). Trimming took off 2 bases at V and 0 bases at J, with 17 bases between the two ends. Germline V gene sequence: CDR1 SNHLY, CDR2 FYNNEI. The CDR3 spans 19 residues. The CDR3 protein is CASSERAGRMGSYNSPLHF. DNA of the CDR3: TGTGCCAGCAGTGAACGTGCGGGACGTATGGGCTCCTATAATTCACCCCTCCACTTT.

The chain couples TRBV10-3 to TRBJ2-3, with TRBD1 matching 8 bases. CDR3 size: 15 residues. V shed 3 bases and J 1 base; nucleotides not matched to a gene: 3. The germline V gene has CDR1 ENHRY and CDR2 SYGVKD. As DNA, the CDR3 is TGTGCCATCAGTGAAGTGGACAGGGGCACAGATACGCAGTATTTT. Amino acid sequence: CAISEVDRGTDTQYF.

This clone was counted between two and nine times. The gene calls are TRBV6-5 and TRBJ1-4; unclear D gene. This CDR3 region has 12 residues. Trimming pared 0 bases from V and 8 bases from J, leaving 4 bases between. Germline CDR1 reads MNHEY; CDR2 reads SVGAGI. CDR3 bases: TGTGCCAGCAGTTACTCACGGGAAAAACTGTTTTTT. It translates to CASSYSREKLFF.

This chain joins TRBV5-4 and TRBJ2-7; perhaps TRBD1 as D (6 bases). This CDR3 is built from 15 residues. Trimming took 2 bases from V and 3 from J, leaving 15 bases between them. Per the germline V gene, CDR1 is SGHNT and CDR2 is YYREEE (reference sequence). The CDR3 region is CASSLQGRYIYEQYF. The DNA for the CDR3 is TGTGCCAGCAGCTTACAGGGAAGATACATCTACGAGCAGTACTTC.

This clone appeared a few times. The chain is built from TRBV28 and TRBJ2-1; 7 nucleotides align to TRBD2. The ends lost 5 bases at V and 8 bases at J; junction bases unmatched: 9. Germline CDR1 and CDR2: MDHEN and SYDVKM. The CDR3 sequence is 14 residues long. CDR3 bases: TGTGCCAGCAGTGTCCGGGCGGGAGTTTATGAGCAGTTCTTC. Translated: CASSVRAGVYEQFF.